A single sample gave rise to the 14 T cell receptor beta chains below, sequenced in a study of glioma-infiltrating T cells. TCR alpha and beta CDR3 regions were amplified from RNA using iRepertoire nested multiplex PCR. TCRdb reanalysed the multiplex PCR reads using MiXCR and keeps one entry per CDR3 protein. The sample holds roughly 120,000 distinct CDR3 sequences; approximately 25% are singletons and the top ten take about 15%. The sequenced material came from glioma tissue, nonneoplastic brain tissue, or PBMCs (not recorded which). These receptor sequences come from a human donor with low-grade glioma or glioblastoma, undergoing nonglioma brain surgery, or in good health (not recorded which).

Comments on this clonotype: A much larger clone lies one base from this, so it may be a read error. The chain employs TRBV5-4 and TRBJ2-1; 9 nucleotides match TRBD2. The CDR3 runs 14 residues. In germline, CDR1 is SGHNT, CDR2 YYREEE (reference sequence). The CDR3 reads CAGSFRTSANEQFF. The CDR3 coding sequence is TGTGCCGGCAGCTTTAGGACTAGCGCCAATGAGCAGTTCTTC.

This clonotype was found many times. The J gene is TRBJ2-7, the V gene TRBV29-1, with 7 bases that match TRBD1. Germline trimming cut 4 bases from V and 5 bases from J; bases unmatched to any gene: 14. Germline-derived CDR1 and CDR2 are SQVTM and ANQGSEA. The length of the CDR3 is 15 residues. The CDR3 protein is CSVASPTGSGHEQYF. The CDR3 coding sequence is TGCAGCGTTGCTTCCCCGACAGGGTCCGGGCACGAGCAGTACTTC.

This clonotype appeared many times. The chain employs TRBV18 and TRBJ1-1, with D possibly TRBD1 on 5 matching bases. The CDR3 is 14 residues long. V gave up 2 bases and J gave up 1 base, with 8 bases separating them. CDR1 KGHSH and CDR2 LQKENI come from the germline V gene. The CDR3 spells CASSPAGGNTEAFF. DNA of the CDR3: TGTGCCAGCTCACCAGCCGGGGGGAACACTGAAGCTTTCTTT. Variable domain in full (rest from reference TRBV18 and TRBJ1-1): NAGVMQNPRHLVRRRGQEARLRCSPMKGHSHVYWYRQLPEEGLKFMVYLQKENIIDESGMPKERFSAEFPKEGPSILRIQQVVRGDSAAYFCASSPAGGNTEAFFGQGTRLTVV.

This clonotype was observed at least ten times. This chain joins TRBV7-9 and TRBJ2-3, with 7 bases fitting TRBD2. Per germline, CDR1 SEHNR and CDR2 FQNEAQ (reference sequence). Trimming removed 1 base from V and 2 bases from J; junction bases left unmatched: 6. The CDR3 has 16 amino acids. CDR3 nucleotide sequence: TGTGCCAGCAGCTTAGGGACTAGGGGACTCACAGATACGCAGTATTTT. Translated, it gives CASSLGTRGLTDTQYF.

This clonotype showed up many times. The chain joins TRBV20-1 to TRBJ1-3; D uncertain. V shed 3 bases and J shed 3 bases, with 9 bases lying between them. CDR1 is DFQATT, CDR2 SNEGSKA, per germline (reference sequence). The CDR3 length is 13 residues. The CDR3 here is CSAREPLGNTIYF. CDR3 nucleotides: TGCAGTGCTAGGGAGCCTCTTGGAAACACCATATATTTT.

This clonotype was observed many times. The chain uses TRBV14 and TRBJ2-1, with unresolved D. Germline CDR1 reads SGHDN; CDR2 reads FVKESK. The CDR3 runs to 17 residues. Between the trimmed V and J ends, which lost 4 bases and 2 bases, there was a span of 18 bases. The CDR3 is CASSRLLPNPAYNEQFF. The CDR3 DNA follows: TGTGCCAGCAGCCGCCTCCTCCCGAACCCTGCCTACAATGAGCAGTTCTTC.

In its sample, this clonotype was seen many times. This chain joins TRBV2 and TRBJ2-5; TRBD2 aligns across 9 bases. The germline V gene has CDR1 SNHLY and CDR2 FYNNEI. The J segment lost 5 bases and the V segment lost 6 bases, leaving 7 bases of the junction unmatched. This CDR3 region has 14 residues. In DNA form, the CDR3 reads TGTGCCAGCAGCTCCACCACTAGCGGGGAGACCCAGTACTTC. Protein product: CASSSTTSGETQYF.

This clonotype was detected ten times or more. The chain couples TRBV6-1 to TRBJ2-1, with 10 bases lining up with TRBD2. With V trimmed by 6 bases and J by 6 bases, 5 bases remained unmatched. Germline V gene data show CDR1 as MNHNS and CDR2 as SASEGT. The CDR3 extends over 14 amino acids. The CDR3, as DNA: TGTGCCAGCAGACCTAGCGGGAGTCCCAATGAGCAGTTCTTC. Amino acid sequence: CASRPSGSPNEQFF.

This clonotype was observed at least ten times. The chain uses TRBV6-1 and TRBJ2-7; the match to TRBD2 covers 7 bases. The germline V gene encodes CDR1 MNHNS and CDR2 SASEGT. The CDR3 runs to 14 residues. The trim removed 5 bases at V and 5 bases at J, leaving 9 bases unmatched. CDR3 in DNA: TGTGCCAGCAGTAAGGGCGGGAGCGTCGACGAGCAGTACTTC. Amino acid sequence: CASSKGGSVDEQYF.

To note about this clonotype: Being one base from a much bigger clone, this may be a read error. The V and J genes are TRBV12-3 or TRBV12-4 and TRBJ2-7, with D perhaps matching TRBD1 (6 bases). CDR3 length: 17 amino acids. Trimming took off 4 bases at V and 2 bases at J, with 21 bases between the two ends. CDR3 region: CASSCGQWGREAYEQYF. CDR3 DNA sequence: TGTGCCAGCAGTTGTGGACAGTGGGGGAGAGAAGCCTACGAGCAGTACTTC.

This clonotype has at least ten counts. V and J are TRBV3-1 and TRBJ2-1, with TRBD1 matching over 12 bases. Losses at the gene ends were 5 bases for V and 9 bases for J; bases not matched to a gene: 8. The CDR3 loop spans 15 amino acids. The germline CDR1 and CDR2 sequences are LGHDT and YNNKEL (reference sequence). CDR3 amino acids: CASSSTGTGGSEQFF. CDR3 coding DNA: TGTGCCAGCAGCTCCACCGGGACAGGGGGCAGTGAGCAGTTCTTC.

Many counts were recorded for this clonotype. This sequence joins TRBV4-1 and TRBJ2-7; weak D call: TRBD2 (6 bases). This CDR3 comprises 16 residues. Germline CDR1 and CDR2: MGHRA and YSYEKL. V lost 4 bases and J 2 bases, leaving 18 bases between the germline ends. The CDR3 region has the DNA TGCGCCAGCAGCCCAACCGGGGGTAGCGGAGCCTACGAGCAGTACTTC. Translation gives CASSPTGGSGAYEQYF.

With respect to this clonotype: A much larger clone differs by one base, so this may be a read error. This rearrangement joins TRBV12-3 or TRBV12-4 to TRBJ1-2; D remains ambiguous. This CDR3 is built from 14 residues. CDR3 in DNA: TGTGCCAGCATTTTAGGTGGGAAGTTCTATGGCTACACCTTC. This encodes CASILGGKFYGYTF.

Turning to this clonotype: Because the CDR3's place on the DNA is in doubt, the DNA is left out and the CDR3 is given as listed by TCRdb. The gene calls are TRBV7-6 and TRBJ2-3; the table assigns TRBD1, which was not confirmed against the DNA. Both ends counted, the CDR3 spans 19 residues. Germline V lookup: CDR1 SGHVS, CDR2 FNYEAQ. This chain's CDR3 is CASILTIPSVPGGTDTQYF.